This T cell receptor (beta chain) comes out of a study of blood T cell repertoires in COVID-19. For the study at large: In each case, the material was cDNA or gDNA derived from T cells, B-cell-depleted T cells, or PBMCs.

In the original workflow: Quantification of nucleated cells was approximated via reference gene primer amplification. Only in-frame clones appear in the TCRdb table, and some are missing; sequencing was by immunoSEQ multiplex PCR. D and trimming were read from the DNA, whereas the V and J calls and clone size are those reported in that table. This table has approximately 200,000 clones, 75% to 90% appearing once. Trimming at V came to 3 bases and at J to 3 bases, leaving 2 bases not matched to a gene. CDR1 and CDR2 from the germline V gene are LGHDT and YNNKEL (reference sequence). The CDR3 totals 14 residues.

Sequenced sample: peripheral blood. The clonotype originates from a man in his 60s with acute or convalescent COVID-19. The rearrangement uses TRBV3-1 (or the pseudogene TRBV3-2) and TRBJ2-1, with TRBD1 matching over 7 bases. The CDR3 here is CASSHRDSYNEQFF. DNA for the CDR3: TGTGCCAGCAGCCATAGGGACAGCTACAATGAGCAGTTCTTC.